This T cell receptor (beta chain) was recorded in a study of blood T cell repertoires in COVID-19. Original methodology: Amplified reference gene primers provided the basis for estimating nucleated cell counts. Method: immunoSEQ multiplex PCR; TCRdb's copy keeps in-frame clones and lacks some. Clonal size and the V and J genes are those of that table, whereas D and trimming came from the DNA. Among approximately 450,000 clones, about 85% were seen once, and the ten largest hold approximately 2%. This CDR3 is 16 amino acids long. Germline V gene lookup returns CDR1 MDHEN and CDR2 SYDVKM. The J segment lost 4 bases and the V segment lost 2 bases, leaving 9 bases of the junction unmatched.

The chain employs TRBV28 and TRBJ2-7, with 9 bases aligning to TRBD2. The sequence derives from a woman aged 18-29 years with acute COVID-19. Material for sequencing was PBMCs or T cells enriched from blood (not recorded which). The CDR3 coding sequence is TGTGCCAGCAGTTTACCTCGAGTGGGACTAGCTTACGAGCAGTACTTC. Encoded protein: CASSLPRVGLAYEQYF.